This is a list of T cell receptor beta chains from one sample in a study of regulatory T cells in long-lasting Graves disease. MiXCR was run by TCRdb on the multiplex PCR reads, yielding one entry per CDR3 protein. The sample contains 500,000 to 700,000 distinct CDR3 sequences, roughly 15% of which appear only once. The data also belong to a second study, concerning T cells in Graves' hyperthyroidism and ophthalmopathy.

The material sequenced was peripheral blood mononuclear cells (PBMCs), taken at new diagnosis, from a patient treated with antithyroid drugs. These receptors all come from a woman in her twenties or thirties with Graves disease. CDR3s include the opening cysteine and the closing phenylalanine or tryptophan. Each record gives: J gene, clone size, D gene, V gene, CDR3 protein, CDR3 DNA. D genes are given only for firm matches. Clone size is shown for a subset of rows, as once, few, many or a class of expanded clone.

J gene: TRBJ2-7
clone size: .
D gene: .
V gene: TRBV18
CDR3 protein: CASSELSGEGEQYF
CDR3 DNA: TGTGCCAGCTCAGAATTATCAGGGGAAGGCGAGCAGTACTTC

J gene: TRBJ2-3
clone size: many
D gene: TRBD2
V gene: TRBV27
CDR3 protein: CASSPRAGGSTDTQYF
CDR3 DNA: TGTGCCAGCAGTCCCCGAGCGGGAGGGAGCACAGATACGCAGTATTTT

J gene: TRBJ2-5
clone size: many
D gene: TRBD2
V gene: TRBV7-2
CDR3 protein: CASSSSTSGMGTQYF
CDR3 DNA: TGTGCCAGCAGCTCATCGACTAGCGGGATGGGGACCCAGTACTTC

J gene: TRBJ2-7
clone size: .
D gene: .
V gene: TRBV10-3
CDR3 protein: CAATLEQYF
CDR3 DNA: TGTGCCGCCACCCTCGAGCAGTACTTC

J gene: TRBJ2-7
clone size: .
D gene: .
V gene: TRBV20-1
CDR3 protein: CSAGREFNYEQYF
CDR3 DNA: TGCAGTGCTGGCCGAGAGTTCAACTACGAGCAGTACTTC

J gene: TRBJ2-7
clone size: .
D gene: .
V gene: TRBV7-2
CDR3 protein: CASSLGFLGEQYF
CDR3 DNA: TGTGCCAGCAGCTTAGGGTTTCTGGGCGAGCAGTACTTC

J gene: TRBJ1-5
clone size: few
D gene: .
V gene: TRBV18
CDR3 protein: CASSPSVSSDQPQHF
CDR3 DNA: TGTGCCAGCTCACCATCCGTCTCTTCGGATCAGCCCCAGCATTTT

J gene: TRBJ2-1
clone size: few
D gene: TRBD2
V gene: TRBV5-1
CDR3 protein: CASSLNGGGSYNEQFF
CDR3 DNA: TGCGCCAGCAGCTTGAACGGCGGGGGCTCCTACAATGAGCAGTTCTTC

J gene: TRBJ1-1
clone size: many
D gene: TRBD1
V gene: TRBV5-1
CDR3 protein: CASSPGQVGTEAFF
CDR3 DNA: TGCGCCAGCAGCCCTGGACAGGTCGGCACTGAAGCTTTCTTT

J gene: TRBJ1-3
clone size: few
D gene: .
V gene: TRBV6-2/TRBV6-3
CDR3 protein: CASSLGTWGNTIYF
CDR3 DNA: TGTGCCAGCAGTCTCGGGACCTGGGGAAACACCATATATTTT

J gene: TRBJ1-2
clone size: .
D gene: .
V gene: TRBV10-1
CDR3 protein: CASSEPNYGYTF
CDR3 DNA: TGCGCCAGCAGTGAGCCGAACTATGGCTACACCTTC

J gene: TRBJ2-1
clone size: .
D gene: TRBD1
V gene: TRBV20-1
CDR3 protein: CSAQNTGGKGNEQFF
CDR3 DNA: TGCAGTGCACAGAACACAGGGGGCAAGGGCAATGAGCAGTTCTTC

J gene: TRBJ2-2
clone size: .
D gene: .
V gene: TRBV18
CDR3 protein: CSSSPESANTGELFF
CDR3 DNA: TGTTCCAGCTCACCAGAGTCAGCGAACACCGGGGAGCTGTTTTTT

J gene: TRBJ2-5
clone size: .
D gene: .
V gene: TRBV11-2
CDR3 protein: CASSLPGGESQYF
CDR3 DNA: TGTGCCAGCAGCTTACCTGGCGGGGAGTCCCAGTACTTC

J gene: TRBJ2-5
clone size: many
D gene: TRBD1
V gene: TRBV7-2
CDR3 protein: CASSLGDRGPPGTQYF
CDR3 DNA: TGTGCCAGCAGCTTAGGGGACAGGGGTCCCCCTGGGACCCAGTACTTC

J gene: TRBJ2-1
clone size: many
D gene: TRBD2
V gene: TRBV2
CDR3 protein: CASSGTSGSLWNEQFF
CDR3 DNA: TGTGCCAGCAGTGGGACTAGCGGGAGTCTTTGGAATGAGCAGTTCTTC

J gene: TRBJ2-1
clone size: .
D gene: .
V gene: TRBV9
CDR3 protein: CASSARDPANNEQFF
CDR3 DNA: TGTGCCAGCAGCGCCCGGGACCCTGCGAATAATGAGCAGTTCTTC

J gene: TRBJ2-3
clone size: .
D gene: TRBD2
V gene: TRBV30
CDR3 protein: CAWGTSGTDTQYF
CDR3 DNA: TGTGCCTGGGGGACTAGCGGCACAGATACGCAGTATTTT

J gene: TRBJ2-4
clone size: .
D gene: TRBD1
V gene: TRBV20-1
CDR3 protein: CSARQGQGIMKNIQYF
CDR3 DNA: TGCAGTGCTCGGCAGGGACAGGGTATTATGAAAAACATTCAGTACTTC

J gene: TRBJ1-1
clone size: .
D gene: .
V gene: TRBV4-1
CDR3 protein: CASSQGILNTEAFF
CDR3 DNA: TGCGCCAGCAGCCAAGGGATACTGAACACTGAAGCTTTCTTT

J gene: TRBJ2-2
clone size: many
D gene: TRBD2
V gene: TRBV24-1
CDR3 protein: CATSGTSGGELFF
CDR3 DNA: TGTGCCACCAGTGGGACTAGCGGCGGGGAGCTGTTTTTT

J gene: TRBJ2-6
clone size: once
D gene: .
V gene: TRBV14
CDR3 protein: CASSQERGRASSGANVLTF
CDR3 DNA: TGTGCCAGCAGCCAAGAAAGAGGCAGGGCCTCCTCTGGGGCCAACGTCCTGACTTTC

J gene: TRBJ1-2
clone size: few
D gene: .
V gene: TRBV3-1
CDR3 protein: CASSQVSDVGPGYTF
CDR3 DNA: TGTGCCAGCAGCCAAGTTAGCGATGTAGGGCCCGGCTACACCTTC

J gene: TRBJ1-1
clone size: many
D gene: .
V gene: TRBV10-3
CDR3 protein: CAISVDQNTEAFF
CDR3 DNA: TGTGCCATCAGTGTAGACCAGAACACTGAAGCTTTCTTT

J gene: TRBJ1-5
clone size: many
D gene: .
V gene: TRBV27
CDR3 protein: CASSFRRDQPQHF
CDR3 DNA: TGTGCCAGCAGTTTTCGGAGGGACCAGCCCCAGCATTTT

J gene: TRBJ1-6
clone size: .
D gene: .
V gene: TRBV29-1
CDR3 protein: CSLFIRRDRSYDALHF
CDR3 DNA: TGCAGCCTCTTCATCAGGCGGGACCGCTCATACGACGCCCTCCACTTT

J gene: TRBJ2-7
clone size: few
D gene: TRBD2
V gene: TRBV6-2/TRBV6-3
CDR3 protein: CASSKNLAATYEQYF
CDR3 DNA: TGTGCCAGCAGTAAAAATCTAGCGGCTACCTACGAGCAGTACTTC

J gene: TRBJ1-1
clone size: many
D gene: .
V gene: TRBV14
CDR3 protein: CASSLPGMNTEAFF
CDR3 DNA: TGTGCCAGCAGCCTCCCAGGGATGAACACTGAAGCTTTCTTT

J gene: TRBJ1-3
clone size: many
D gene: .
V gene: TRBV7-3
CDR3 protein: CASSLTTAGNTIYF
CDR3 DNA: TGTGCCAGCAGCTTAACGACAGCTGGAAACACCATATATTTT

J gene: TRBJ2-4
clone size: .
D gene: .
V gene: TRBV3-1
CDR3 protein: CASSQIQNIQYF
CDR3 DNA: TGTGCCAGCAGCCAAATTCAGAACATTCAGTACTTC

J gene: TRBJ2-1
clone size: many
D gene: TRBD2
V gene: TRBV29-1
CDR3 protein: CSVQTSGNYNEQFF
CDR3 DNA: TGCAGCGTGCAGACTAGCGGGAATTACAATGAGCAGTTCTTC

J gene: TRBJ1-5
clone size: many
D gene: .
V gene: TRBV28
CDR3 protein: CASSLADRSQPQHF
CDR3 DNA: TGTGCCAGCAGTTTGGCTGACAGAAGTCAGCCCCAGCATTTT

J gene: TRBJ2-1
clone size: many
D gene: TRBD2
V gene: TRBV28
CDR3 protein: CASSLPRGAGGKDEQFF
CDR3 DNA: TGTGCCAGCAGTCTCCCCCGGGGAGCGGGAGGGAAAGATGAGCAGTTCTTC

J gene: TRBJ1-1
clone size: many
D gene: .
V gene: TRBV3-1
CDR3 protein: CASSQDPPGRGNTEAFF
CDR3 DNA: TGTGCCAGCAGCCAAGACCCCCCGGGCAGGGGTAACACTGAAGCTTTCTTT

J gene: TRBJ1-2
clone size: .
D gene: .
V gene: TRBV29-1
CDR3 protein: CSVEDYPSGYTF
CDR3 DNA: TGCAGCGTTGAAGATTATCCCTCGGGCTACACCTTC

J gene: TRBJ1-4
clone size: many
D gene: TRBD1
V gene: TRBV6-1
CDR3 protein: CASKGANNEKLFF
CDR3 DNA: TGTGCCAGCAAGGGGGCGAATAATGAAAAACTGTTTTTT

J gene: TRBJ2-7
clone size: few
D gene: .
V gene: TRBV27
CDR3 protein: CASSSIAVGSYEQYF
CDR3 DNA: TGTGCCAGCAGTTCAATAGCAGTTGGGTCCTACGAGCAGTACTTC

J gene: TRBJ2-3
clone size: .
D gene: .
V gene: TRBV20-1
CDR3 protein: CSARATGYTQYF
CDR3 DNA: TGCAGTGCTAGGGCTACAGGGTATACGCAGTATTTT

J gene: TRBJ2-3
clone size: many
D gene: .
V gene: TRBV27
CDR3 protein: CASSPYRTSTDTQYF
CDR3 DNA: TGTGCCAGCAGTCCGTACAGAACTAGCACAGATACGCAGTATTTT

J gene: TRBJ2-5
clone size: many
D gene: .
V gene: TRBV7-9
CDR3 protein: CASSGEGGETQYF
CDR3 DNA: TGTGCCAGCAGTGGGGAAGGAGGAGAGACCCAGTACTTC

J gene: TRBJ2-3
clone size: .
D gene: .
V gene: TRBV15
CDR3 protein: CATSVRDTQYF
CDR3 DNA: TGTGCCACCAGCGTCAGAGATACGCAGTATTTT

J gene: TRBJ1-2
clone size: many
D gene: TRBD1
V gene: TRBV28
CDR3 protein: CASSPPQGAVLYGYTF
CDR3 DNA: TGTGCCAGCAGTCCCCCACAGGGGGCGGTTCTCTATGGCTACACCTTC

J gene: TRBJ2-7
clone size: many
D gene: .
V gene: TRBV5-1
CDR3 protein: CASSHTQKEQYF
CDR3 DNA: TGCGCCAGCAGCCATACGCAAAAAGAGCAGTACTTC

J gene: TRBJ1-4
clone size: many
D gene: .
V gene: TRBV24-1
CDR3 protein: CATSGANNEKLFF
CDR3 DNA: TGTGCCACCAGTGGAGCCAATAATGAAAAACTGTTTTTT

J gene: TRBJ2-1
clone size: many
D gene: TRBD1
V gene: TRBV19
CDR3 protein: CASSRPGQGAYNEQFF
CDR3 DNA: TGTGCCAGTAGTAGACCGGGACAGGGGGCCTACAATGAGCAGTTCTTC

J gene: TRBJ1-1
clone size: many
D gene: .
V gene: TRBV28
CDR3 protein: CASSLVEEVNTEAFF
CDR3 DNA: TGTGCCAGCAGTTTAGTTGAGGAGGTAAACACTGAAGCTTTCTTT

J gene: TRBJ2-1
clone size: few
D gene: TRBD1
V gene: TRBV6-6
CDR3 protein: CASSYSGFRGPSNEQFF
CDR3 DNA: TGTGCCAGCAGTTACTCGGGGTTCAGGGGGCCCAGCAATGAGCAGTTCTTC

J gene: TRBJ1-1
clone size: many
D gene: .
V gene: TRBV3-1
CDR3 protein: CASSQAQGRVGNTEAFF
CDR3 DNA: TGTGCCAGCAGCCAAGCCCAGGGGCGGGTTGGCAACACTGAAGCTTTCTTT

J gene: TRBJ2-4
clone size: few
D gene: TRBD2
V gene: TRBV20-1
CDR3 protein: CSASSGLAGKNIQYF
CDR3 DNA: TGCAGTGCTAGCTCCGGACTAGCGGGCAAAAACATTCAGTACTTC

J gene: TRBJ1-1
clone size: many
D gene: .
V gene: TRBV2
CDR3 protein: CARYRLNTEAFF
CDR3 DNA: TGTGCCAGATACCGGTTGAACACTGAAGCTTTCTTT

J gene: TRBJ2-3
clone size: .
D gene: .
V gene: TRBV6-1
CDR3 protein: CASSPIIGVDTQYF
CDR3 DNA: TGTGCCAGCAGCCCTATTATTGGTGTAGATACGCAGTATTTT

J gene: TRBJ1-2
clone size: .
D gene: .
V gene: TRBV3-1
CDR3 protein: CASSPRPAYGYTF
CDR3 DNA: TGTGCCAGCAGCCCGCGACCGGCCTATGGCTACACCTTC

J gene: TRBJ1-6
clone size: many
D gene: TRBD1
V gene: TRBV28
CDR3 protein: CASSLGLGQGNSPLHF
CDR3 DNA: TGTGCCAGCAGTCTGGGTTTGGGACAGGGTAATTCACCCCTCCACTTT

J gene: TRBJ2-2
clone size: many
D gene: .
V gene: TRBV11-3
CDR3 protein: CASSKGQNTGELFF
CDR3 DNA: TGTGCCAGTAGTAAGGGACAGAACACCGGGGAGCTGTTTTTT

J gene: TRBJ2-5
clone size: .
D gene: .
V gene: TRBV19
CDR3 protein: CASSIVGLQETQYF
CDR3 DNA: TGTGCCAGTAGTATAGTGGGACTGCAAGAGACCCAGTACTTC